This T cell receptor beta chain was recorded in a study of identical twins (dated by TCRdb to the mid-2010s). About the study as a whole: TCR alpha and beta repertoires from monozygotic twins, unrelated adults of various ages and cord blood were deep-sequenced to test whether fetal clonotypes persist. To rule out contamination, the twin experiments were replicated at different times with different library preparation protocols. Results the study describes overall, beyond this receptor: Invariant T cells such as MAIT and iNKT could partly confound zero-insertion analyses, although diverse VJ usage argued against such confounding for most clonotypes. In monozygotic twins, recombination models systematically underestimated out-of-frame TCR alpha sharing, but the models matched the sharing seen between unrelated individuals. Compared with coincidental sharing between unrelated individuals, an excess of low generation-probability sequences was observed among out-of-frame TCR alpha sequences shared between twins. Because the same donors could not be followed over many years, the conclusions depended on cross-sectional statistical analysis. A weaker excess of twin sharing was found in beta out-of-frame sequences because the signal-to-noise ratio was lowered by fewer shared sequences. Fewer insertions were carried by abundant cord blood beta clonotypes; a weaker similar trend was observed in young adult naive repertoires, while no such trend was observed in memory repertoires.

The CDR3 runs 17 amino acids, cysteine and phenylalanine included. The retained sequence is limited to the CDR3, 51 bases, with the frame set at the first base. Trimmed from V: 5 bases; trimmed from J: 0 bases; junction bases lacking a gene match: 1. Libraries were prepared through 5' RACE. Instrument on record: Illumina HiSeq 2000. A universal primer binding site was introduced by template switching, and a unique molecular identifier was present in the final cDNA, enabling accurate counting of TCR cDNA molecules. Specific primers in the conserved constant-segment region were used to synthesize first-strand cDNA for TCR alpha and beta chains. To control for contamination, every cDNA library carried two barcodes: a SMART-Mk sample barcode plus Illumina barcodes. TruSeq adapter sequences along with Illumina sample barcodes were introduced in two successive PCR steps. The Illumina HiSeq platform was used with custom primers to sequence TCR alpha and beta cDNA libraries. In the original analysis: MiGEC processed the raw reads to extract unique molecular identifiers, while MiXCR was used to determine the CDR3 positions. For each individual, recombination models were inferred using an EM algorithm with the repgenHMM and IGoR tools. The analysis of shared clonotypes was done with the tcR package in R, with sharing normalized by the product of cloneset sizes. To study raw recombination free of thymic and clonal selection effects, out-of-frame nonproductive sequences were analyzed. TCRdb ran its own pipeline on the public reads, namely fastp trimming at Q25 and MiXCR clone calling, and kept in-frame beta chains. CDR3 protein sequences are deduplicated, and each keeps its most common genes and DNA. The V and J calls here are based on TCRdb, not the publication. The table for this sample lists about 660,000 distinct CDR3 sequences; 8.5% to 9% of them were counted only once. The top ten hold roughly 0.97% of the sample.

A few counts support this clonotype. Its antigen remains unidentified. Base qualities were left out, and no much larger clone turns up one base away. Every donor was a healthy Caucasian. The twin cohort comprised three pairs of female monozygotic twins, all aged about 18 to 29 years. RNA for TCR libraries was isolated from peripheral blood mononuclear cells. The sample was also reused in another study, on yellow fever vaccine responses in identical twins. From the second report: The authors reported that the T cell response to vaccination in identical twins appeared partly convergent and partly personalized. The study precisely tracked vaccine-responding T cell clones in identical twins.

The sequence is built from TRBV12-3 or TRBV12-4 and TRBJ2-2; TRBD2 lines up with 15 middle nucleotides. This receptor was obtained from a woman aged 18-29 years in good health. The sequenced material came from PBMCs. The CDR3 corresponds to CASSGTSGGTNTGELFF. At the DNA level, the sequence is TGTGCCAGCAGTGGGACTAGCGGGGGGACGAACACCGGGGAGCTGTTTTTT.